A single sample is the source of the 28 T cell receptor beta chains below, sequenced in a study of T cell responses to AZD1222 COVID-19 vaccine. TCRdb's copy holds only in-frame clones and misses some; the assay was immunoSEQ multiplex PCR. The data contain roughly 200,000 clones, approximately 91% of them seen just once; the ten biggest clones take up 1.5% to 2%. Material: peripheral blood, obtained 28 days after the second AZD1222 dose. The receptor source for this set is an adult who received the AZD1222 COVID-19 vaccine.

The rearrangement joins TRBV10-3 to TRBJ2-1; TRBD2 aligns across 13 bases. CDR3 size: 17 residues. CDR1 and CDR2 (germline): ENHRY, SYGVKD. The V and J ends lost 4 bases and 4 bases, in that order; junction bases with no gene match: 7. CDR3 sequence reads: CAISGTSGGVAYNEQFF. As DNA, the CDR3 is TGTGCCATCAGTGGGACTAGCGGGGGTGTGGCTTACAATGAGCAGTTCTTC.

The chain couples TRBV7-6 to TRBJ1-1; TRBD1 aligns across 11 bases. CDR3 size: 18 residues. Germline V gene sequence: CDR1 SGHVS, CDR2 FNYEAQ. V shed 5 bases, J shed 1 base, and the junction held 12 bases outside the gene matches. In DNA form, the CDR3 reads TGTGCCAGCAGCCCCGGGAGGACAGGGGGCCTTGGGAACACTGAAGCTTTCTTT. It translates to CASSPGRTGGLGNTEAFF.

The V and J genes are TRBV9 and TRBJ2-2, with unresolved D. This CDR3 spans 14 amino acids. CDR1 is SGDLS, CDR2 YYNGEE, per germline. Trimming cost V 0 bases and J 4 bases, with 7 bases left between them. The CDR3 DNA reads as TGTGCCAGCAGCGTAGGCAGGCCCACCGGGGAGCTGTTTTTT. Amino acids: CASSVGRPTGELFF.

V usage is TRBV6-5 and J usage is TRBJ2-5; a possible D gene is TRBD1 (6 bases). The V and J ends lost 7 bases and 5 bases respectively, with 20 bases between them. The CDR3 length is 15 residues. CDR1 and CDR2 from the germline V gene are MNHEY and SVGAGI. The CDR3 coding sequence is TGTGCCAGCAAGGGTTACAGGGCTGCAGGGGAGACCCAGTACTTC. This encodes CASKGYRAAGETQYF.

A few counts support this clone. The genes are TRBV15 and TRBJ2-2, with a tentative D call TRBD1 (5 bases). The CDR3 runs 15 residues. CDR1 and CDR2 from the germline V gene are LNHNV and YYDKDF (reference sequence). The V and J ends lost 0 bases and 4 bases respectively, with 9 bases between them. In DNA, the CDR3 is TGTGCCACCAGCAGAGATCAGACAGTCACCGGGGAGCTGTTTTTT. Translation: CATSRDQTVTGELFF.

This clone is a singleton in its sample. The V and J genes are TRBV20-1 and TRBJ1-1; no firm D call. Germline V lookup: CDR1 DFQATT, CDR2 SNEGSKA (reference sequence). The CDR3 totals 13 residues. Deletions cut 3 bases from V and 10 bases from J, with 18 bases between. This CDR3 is CSASSQLLGGAFF. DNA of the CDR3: TGCAGTGCTAGTAGTCAGCTTCTCGGAGGAGCTTTCTTT.

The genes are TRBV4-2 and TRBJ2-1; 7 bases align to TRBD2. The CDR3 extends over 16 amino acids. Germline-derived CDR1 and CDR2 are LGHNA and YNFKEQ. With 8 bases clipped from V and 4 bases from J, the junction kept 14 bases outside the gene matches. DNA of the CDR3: TGTGCCAGCGGGGCGGGGGAGTCCAATGATTACAATGAGCAGTTCTTC. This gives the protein CASGAGESNDYNEQFF.

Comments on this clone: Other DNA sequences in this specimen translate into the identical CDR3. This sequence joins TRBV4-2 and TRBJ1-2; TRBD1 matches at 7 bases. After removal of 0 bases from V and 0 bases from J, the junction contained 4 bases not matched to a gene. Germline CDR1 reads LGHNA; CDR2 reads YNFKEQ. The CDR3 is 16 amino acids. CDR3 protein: CASSQDRGRANYGYTF. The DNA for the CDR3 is TGTGCCAGCAGCCAAGACAGGGGGAGAGCTAACTATGGCTACACCTTC.

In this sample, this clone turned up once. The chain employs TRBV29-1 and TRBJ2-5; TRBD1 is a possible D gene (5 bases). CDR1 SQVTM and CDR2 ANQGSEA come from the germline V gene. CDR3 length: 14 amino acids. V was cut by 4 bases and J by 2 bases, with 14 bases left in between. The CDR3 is CSVVPRVGQETQYF. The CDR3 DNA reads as TGCAGCGTTGTTCCCAGGGTGGGTCAAGAGACCCAGTACTTC.

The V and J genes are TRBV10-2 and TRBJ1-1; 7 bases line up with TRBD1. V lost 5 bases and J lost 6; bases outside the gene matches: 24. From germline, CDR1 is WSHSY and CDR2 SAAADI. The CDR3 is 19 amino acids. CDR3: CASSLRVMTGRQGGSEAFF. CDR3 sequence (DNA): TGCGCCAGCAGTTTACGGGTCATGACGGGAAGACAGGGAGGGTCTGAAGCTTTCTTT.

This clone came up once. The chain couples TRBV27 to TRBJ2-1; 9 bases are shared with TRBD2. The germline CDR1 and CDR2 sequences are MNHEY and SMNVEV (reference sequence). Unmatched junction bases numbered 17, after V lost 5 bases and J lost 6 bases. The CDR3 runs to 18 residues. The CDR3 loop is CASSPTGGLAGKINEQFF. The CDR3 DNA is TGTGCCAGCAGTCCGACCGGTGGGCTAGCGGGGAAAATCAATGAGCAGTTCTTC.

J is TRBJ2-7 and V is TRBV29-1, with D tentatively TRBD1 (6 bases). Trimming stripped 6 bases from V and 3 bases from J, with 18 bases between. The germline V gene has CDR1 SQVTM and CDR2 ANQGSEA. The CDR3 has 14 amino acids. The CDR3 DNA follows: TGCAGCGTCGACCCGGGACAAACCATCTACGAGCAGTACTTC. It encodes CSVDPGQTIYEQYF.

The CDR3 DNA is TGTGCCAGCAGTGAGTGGGGGTTCACCTACGAGCAGTACTTC. It specifies CASSEWGFTYEQYF. The chain links TRBV6-2 or TRBV6-3 to TRBJ2-7; D tentatively reads TRBD1 or TRBD2 (5 bases each). This CDR3 spans 14 amino acids. Germline CDR1 is MNHEY and CDR2 is SVGEGT. The V end lost 5 bases, the J end lost 2 bases, and 13 bases lay between the germline ends.

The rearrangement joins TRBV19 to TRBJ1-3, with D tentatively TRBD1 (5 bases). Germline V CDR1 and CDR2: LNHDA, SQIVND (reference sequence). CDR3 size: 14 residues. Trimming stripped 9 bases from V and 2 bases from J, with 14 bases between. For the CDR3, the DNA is TGTGCCAGCAGCCTCGGACAACCTGGAAACACCATATATTTT. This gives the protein CASSLGQPGNTIYF. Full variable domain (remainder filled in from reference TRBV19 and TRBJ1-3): DGGITQSPKYLFRKEGQNVTLSCEQNLNHDAMYWYRQDPGQGLRLIYYSQIVNDFQKGDIAEGYSVSREKKESFPLTVTSAQKNPTAFYLCASSLGQPGNTIYFGEGSWLTVV.

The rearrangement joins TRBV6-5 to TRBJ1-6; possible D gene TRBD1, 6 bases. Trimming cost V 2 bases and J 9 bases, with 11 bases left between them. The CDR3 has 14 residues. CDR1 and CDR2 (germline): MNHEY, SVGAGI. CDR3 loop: CASSYEQGSSPLHF. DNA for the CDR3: TGTGCCAGCAGTTACGAACAGGGAAGTTCACCCCTCCACTTT.

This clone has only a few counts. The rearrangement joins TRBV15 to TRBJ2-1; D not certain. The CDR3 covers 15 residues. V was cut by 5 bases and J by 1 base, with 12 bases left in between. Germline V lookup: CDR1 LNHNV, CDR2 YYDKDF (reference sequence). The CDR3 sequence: CATSGRLASYNEQFF. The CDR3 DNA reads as TGTGCCACCAGCGGAAGACTGGCATCCTACAATGAGCAGTTCTTC.

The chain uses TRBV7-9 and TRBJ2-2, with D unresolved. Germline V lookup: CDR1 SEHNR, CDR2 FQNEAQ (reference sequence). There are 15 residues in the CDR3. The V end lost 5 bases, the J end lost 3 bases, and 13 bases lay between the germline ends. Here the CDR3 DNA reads TGTGCCAGCAGCACAGCCCCGCAGGACACCGGGGAGCTGTTTTTT. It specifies CASSTAPQDTGELFF. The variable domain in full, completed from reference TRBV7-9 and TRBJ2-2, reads DTGVSQNPRHKITKRGQNVTFRCDPISEHNRLYWYRQTLGQGPEFLTYFQNEAQLEKSRLLSDRFSAERPKGSFSTLEIQRTEQGDSAMYLCASSTAPQDTGELFFGEGSRLTVL.

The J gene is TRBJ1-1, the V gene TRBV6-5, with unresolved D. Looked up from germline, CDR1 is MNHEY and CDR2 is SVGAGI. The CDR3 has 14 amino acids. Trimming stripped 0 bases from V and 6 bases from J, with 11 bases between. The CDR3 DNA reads TGTGCCAGCAGTTACTCCTGGGGTAACGCTGAAGCTTTCTTT. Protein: CASSYSWGNAEAFF.

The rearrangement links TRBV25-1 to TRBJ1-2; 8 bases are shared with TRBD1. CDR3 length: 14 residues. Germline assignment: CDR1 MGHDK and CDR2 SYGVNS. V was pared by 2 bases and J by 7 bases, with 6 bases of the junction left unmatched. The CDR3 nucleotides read TGTGCCAGCAGTGAACCCACAGGGGGTGGTGGCTACACCTTC. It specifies CASSEPTGGGGYTF.

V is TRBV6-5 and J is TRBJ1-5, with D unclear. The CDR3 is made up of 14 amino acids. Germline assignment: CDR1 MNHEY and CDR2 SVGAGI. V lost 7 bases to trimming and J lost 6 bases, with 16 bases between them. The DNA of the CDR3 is TGTGCCAGCACGATAGGAAGGGAAGGTCAGCCCCAGCATTTT. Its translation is CASTIGREGQPQHF.

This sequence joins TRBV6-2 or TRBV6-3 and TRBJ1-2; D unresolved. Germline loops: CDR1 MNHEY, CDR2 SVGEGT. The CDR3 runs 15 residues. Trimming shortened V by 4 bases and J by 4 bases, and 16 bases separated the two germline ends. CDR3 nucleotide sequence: TGTGCCAGCAGTTCTTTCACAGAACGCGCCTATGGCTACACCTTC. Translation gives CASSSFTERAYGYTF.

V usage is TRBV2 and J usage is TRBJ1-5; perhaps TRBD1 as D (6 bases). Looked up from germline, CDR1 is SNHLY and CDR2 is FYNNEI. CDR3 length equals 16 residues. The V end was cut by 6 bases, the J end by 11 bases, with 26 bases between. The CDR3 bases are TGTGCCAGCAGCGAAACTTCAGGGGCCCTACGGGCAGCCCAGCATTTT. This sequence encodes CASSETSGALRAAQHF.

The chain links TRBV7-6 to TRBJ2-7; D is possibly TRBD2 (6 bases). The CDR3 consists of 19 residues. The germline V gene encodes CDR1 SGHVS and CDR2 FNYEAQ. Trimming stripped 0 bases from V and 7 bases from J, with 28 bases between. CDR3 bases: TGTGCCAGCAGCTTAGCTGGCCCGCCCCTGTTGGGGACCGGGAGAGAGCAGTACTTC. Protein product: CASSLAGPPLLGTGREQYF.

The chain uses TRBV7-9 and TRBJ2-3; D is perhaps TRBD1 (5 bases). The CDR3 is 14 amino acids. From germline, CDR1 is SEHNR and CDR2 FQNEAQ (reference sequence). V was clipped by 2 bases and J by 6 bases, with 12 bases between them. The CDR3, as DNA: TGTGCCAGCAGCTTAAGCACTAAGGGGGATACGCAGTATTTT. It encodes CASSLSTKGDTQYF.

As DNA, the CDR3 is TGTGCCAGCAGCTCGATGCGGGGAGGGTCTTCCTACGAGCAGTACTTC. Amino acids: CASSSMRGGSSYEQYF. The V and J genes are TRBV5-8 and TRBJ2-7, with TRBD2 matching 7 bases. CDR1 and CDR2 (germline): SGHTS, YDEGEE. V was clipped by 3 bases and J by 1 base; unmatched bases: 10. CDR3 length: 16 residues.

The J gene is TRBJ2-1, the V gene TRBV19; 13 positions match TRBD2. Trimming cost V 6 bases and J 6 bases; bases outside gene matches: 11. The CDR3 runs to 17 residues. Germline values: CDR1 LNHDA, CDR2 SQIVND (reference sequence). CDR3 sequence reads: CASSVQGTSGTRNEQFF. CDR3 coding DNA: TGTGCCAGTAGCGTCCAGGGGACTAGCGGGACTCGCAATGAGCAGTTCTTC.

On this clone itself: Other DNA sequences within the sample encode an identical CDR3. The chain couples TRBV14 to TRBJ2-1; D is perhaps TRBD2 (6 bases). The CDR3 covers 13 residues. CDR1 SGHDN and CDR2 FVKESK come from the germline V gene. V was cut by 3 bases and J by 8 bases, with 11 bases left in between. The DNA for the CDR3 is TGTGCCAGCAGCCAGGGGCTAGCGTATGAGCAGTTCTTC. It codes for CASSQGLAYEQFF.

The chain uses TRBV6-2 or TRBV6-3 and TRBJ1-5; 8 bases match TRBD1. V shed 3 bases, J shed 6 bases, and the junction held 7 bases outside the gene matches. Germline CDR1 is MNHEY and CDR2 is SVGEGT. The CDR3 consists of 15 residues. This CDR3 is CASSYVTTGGQPQHF. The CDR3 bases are TGTGCCAGCAGTTATGTGACCACAGGGGGTCAGCCCCAGCATTTT.